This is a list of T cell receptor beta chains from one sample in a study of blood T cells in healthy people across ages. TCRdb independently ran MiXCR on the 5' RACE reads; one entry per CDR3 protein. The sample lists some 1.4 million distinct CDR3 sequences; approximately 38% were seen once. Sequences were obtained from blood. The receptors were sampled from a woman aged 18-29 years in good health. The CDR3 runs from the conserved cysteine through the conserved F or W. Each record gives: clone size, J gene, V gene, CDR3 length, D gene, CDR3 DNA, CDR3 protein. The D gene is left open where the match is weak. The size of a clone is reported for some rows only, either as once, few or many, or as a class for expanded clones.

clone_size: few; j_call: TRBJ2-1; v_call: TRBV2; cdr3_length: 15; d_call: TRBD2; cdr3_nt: TGTGCCAGCAGTGCCCGACTAGCGGACTACAATGAGCAGTTCTTC; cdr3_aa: CASSARLADYNEQFF
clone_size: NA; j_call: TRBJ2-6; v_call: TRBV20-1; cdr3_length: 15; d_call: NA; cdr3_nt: TGCAGTGCCAGCCAGGAGGGTTCTGGGGCCAACGTCCTGACTTTC; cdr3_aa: CSASQEGSGANVLTF
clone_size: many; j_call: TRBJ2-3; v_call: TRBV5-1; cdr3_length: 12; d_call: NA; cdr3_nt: TGCGCCAGCAGCTACGTAGAAGATACGCAGTATTTT; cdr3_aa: CASSYVEDTQYF
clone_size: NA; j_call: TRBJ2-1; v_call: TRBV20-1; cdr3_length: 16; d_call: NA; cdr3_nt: TGCAGTGCTAGCTCCCAGACGGGAGTGGTTAACAATGAGCAGTTCTTC; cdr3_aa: CSASSQTGVVNNEQFF
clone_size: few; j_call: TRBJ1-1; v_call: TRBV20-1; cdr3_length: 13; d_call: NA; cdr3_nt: TGCAGTGCTAGGGAGACGGGCGGCACTGAAGCTTTCTTT; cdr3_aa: CSARETGGTEAFF
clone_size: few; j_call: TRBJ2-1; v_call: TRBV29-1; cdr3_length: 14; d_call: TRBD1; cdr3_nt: TGCAGCGTTCTGACAGGGAAGACCTACAATGAGCAGTTCTTC; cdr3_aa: CSVLTGKTYNEQFF
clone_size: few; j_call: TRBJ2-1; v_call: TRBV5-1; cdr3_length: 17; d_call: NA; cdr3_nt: TGCGCCAGCAGCTTGGTACCTTCGGGAGTCCCCTACAATGAGCAGTTCTTC; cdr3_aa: CASSLVPSGVPYNEQFF
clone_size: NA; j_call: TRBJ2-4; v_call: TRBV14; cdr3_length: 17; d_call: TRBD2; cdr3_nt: TGTGCCAGCAGCCAAGTTCGACTAGCGGGGTGGCGGGACATTCAGTACTTC; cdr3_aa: CASSQVRLAGWRDIQYF
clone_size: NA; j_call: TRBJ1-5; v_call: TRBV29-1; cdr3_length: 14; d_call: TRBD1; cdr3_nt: TGCAGCGTGAGCCAGGGGGATAGCAATCAGCCCCAGCATTTT; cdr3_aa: CSVSQGDSNQPQHF
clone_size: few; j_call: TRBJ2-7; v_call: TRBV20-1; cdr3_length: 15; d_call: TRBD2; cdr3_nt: TGCAGTGCCCAGGGAACTAGCGGGGGTGATTACGAGCAGTACTTC; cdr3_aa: CSAQGTSGGDYEQYF
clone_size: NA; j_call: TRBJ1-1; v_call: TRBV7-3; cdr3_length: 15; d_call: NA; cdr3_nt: TGTGCCAGCAGCTTCCAGGGCCAGGGCTACACTGAAGCTTTCTTT; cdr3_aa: CASSFQGQGYTEAFF
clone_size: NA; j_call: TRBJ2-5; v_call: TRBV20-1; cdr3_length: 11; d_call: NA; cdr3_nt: TGCAGTGTCGCACTCGCAGAGACCCAGTACTTC; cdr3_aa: CSVALAETQYF
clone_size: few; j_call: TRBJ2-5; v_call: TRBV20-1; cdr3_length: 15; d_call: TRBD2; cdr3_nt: TGCAGTGCCAGCCTAGCGGGGGGCGTTCAAGAGACCCAGTACTTC; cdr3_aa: CSASLAGGVQETQYF
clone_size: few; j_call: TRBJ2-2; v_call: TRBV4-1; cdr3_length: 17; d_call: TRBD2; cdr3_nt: TGCGCCAGCAGCCAAGGGGGGACTAGCGGGAGATCGGAGGAGCTGTTTTTT; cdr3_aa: CASSQGGTSGRSEELFF
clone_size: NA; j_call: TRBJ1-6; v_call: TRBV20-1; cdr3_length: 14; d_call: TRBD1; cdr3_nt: TGCAGTGCGGCGTCCGGGACAGATAATTCACCCCTCCACTTT; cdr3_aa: CSAASGTDNSPLHF
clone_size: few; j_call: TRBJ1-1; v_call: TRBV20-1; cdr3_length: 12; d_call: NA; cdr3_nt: TGCAGTGCTACCGTCCCATCCACTGAAGCTTTCTTT; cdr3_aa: CSATVPSTEAFF
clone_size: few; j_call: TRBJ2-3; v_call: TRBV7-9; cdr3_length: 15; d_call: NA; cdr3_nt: TGTGCCAGCAGCTCCGCCCGACTTAGCACAGATACGCAGTATTTT; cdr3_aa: CASSSARLSTDTQYF
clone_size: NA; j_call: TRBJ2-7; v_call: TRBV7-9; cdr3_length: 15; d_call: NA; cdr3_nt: TGTGCCAGCAGCCCGGGTCCCCAGCCTCTCTACGAGCAGTACTTC; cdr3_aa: CASSPGPQPLYEQYF
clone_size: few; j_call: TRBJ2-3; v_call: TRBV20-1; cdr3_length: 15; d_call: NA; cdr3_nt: TGCAGTGCTAGAGATCCCGAAGGGACCACAGATACGCAGTATTTT; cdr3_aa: CSARDPEGTTDTQYF
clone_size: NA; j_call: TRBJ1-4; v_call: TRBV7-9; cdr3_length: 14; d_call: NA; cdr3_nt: TGTGCCAGCAGCTTAGGGACGGGTAATGAAAAACTGTTTTTT; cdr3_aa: CASSLGTGNEKLFF
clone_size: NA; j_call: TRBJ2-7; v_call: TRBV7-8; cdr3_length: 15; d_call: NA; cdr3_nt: TGTGCCAGCAGCTTACGGGCAGGGTGGTTGGACGAGCAGTACTTC; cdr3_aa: CASSLRAGWLDEQYF
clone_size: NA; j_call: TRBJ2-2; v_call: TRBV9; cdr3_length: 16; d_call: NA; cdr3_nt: TGTGCCAGCAGCGTAGTCCCAGGGCAGAACACCGGGGAGCTGTTTTTT; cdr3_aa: CASSVVPGQNTGELFF
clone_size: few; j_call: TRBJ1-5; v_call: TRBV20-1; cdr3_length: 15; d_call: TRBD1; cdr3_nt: TGCAGTGCCCAACCGACAGGGGGAAGCAATCAGCCCCAGCATTTT; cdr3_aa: CSAQPTGGSNQPQHF
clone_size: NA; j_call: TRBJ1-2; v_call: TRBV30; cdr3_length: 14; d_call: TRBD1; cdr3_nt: TGTGCCTGGAGGAGACAGGGGAGTGACTATGGCTACACCTTC; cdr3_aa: CAWRRQGSDYGYTF
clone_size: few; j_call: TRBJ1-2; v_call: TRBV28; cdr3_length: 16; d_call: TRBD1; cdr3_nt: TGTGCCAGCAGCTTGTTACCGGGACAGGGGAACAATGGCTACACCTTC; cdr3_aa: CASSLLPGQGNNGYTF
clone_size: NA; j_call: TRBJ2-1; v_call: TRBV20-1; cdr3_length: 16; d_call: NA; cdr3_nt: TGCAGTGCTAGATTCCCAGGAGGGCCGGGTTACAATGAGCAGTTCTTC; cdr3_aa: CSARFPGGPGYNEQFF
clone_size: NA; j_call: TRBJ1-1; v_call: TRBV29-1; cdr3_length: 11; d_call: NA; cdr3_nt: TGCAGCGCCGTTCCGACATCTGAAGCTTTCTTT; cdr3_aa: CSAVPTSEAFF
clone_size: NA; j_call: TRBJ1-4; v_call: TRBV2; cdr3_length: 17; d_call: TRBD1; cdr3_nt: TGTGCCAGCAGTCGCGGGACAGGACCTGCAACTAATGAAAAACTGTTTTTT; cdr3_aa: CASSRGTGPATNEKLFF
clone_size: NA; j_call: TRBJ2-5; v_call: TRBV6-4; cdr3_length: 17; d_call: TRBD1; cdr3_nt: TGTGCCAACGGAGAATTTCCGGGACAGGGAAAGTACAATGAGCAGTACTTC; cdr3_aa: CANGEFPGQGKYNEQYF
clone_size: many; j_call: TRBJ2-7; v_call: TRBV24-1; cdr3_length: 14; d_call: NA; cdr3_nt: TGTGCCACCGGCACGAATACGGACACCTACGAGCAGTACTTC; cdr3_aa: CATGTNTDTYEQYF
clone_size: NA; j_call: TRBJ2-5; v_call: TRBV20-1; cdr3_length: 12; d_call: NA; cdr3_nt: TGCAGTGCTAGAGGGGTACTAATTGAGCAGTACTTC; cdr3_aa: CSARGVLIEQYF
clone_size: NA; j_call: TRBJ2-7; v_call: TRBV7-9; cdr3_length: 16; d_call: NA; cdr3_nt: TGTGCCAGCAGCTTAGGCGTGGGCGGAATGCCCTACGAGCAGTACTTC; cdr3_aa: CASSLGVGGMPYEQYF
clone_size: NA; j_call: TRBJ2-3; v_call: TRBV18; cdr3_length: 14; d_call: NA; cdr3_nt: TGTGCCAGCTCACCCCAGGTCGGGGGCGGTACGCAGTATTTT; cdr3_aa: CASSPQVGGGTQYF
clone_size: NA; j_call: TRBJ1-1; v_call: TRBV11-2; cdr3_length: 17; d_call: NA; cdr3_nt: TGTGCCAGCAGCTTAGATAGGTGGCAGGGCAGGAACACTGAAGCTTTCTTT; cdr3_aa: CASSLDRWQGRNTEAFF
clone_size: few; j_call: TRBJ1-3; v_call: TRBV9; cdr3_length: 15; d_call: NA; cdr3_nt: TGTGCCAGCAGCGTAGCTGCAGGGTCTGGAAACACCATATATTTT; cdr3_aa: CASSVAAGSGNTIYF
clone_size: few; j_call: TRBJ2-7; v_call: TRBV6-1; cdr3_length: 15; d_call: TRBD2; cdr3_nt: TGTGCCAGCAGTGAATGGACTAGCGGGACTTACGAGCAGTACTTC; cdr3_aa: CASSEWTSGTYEQYF
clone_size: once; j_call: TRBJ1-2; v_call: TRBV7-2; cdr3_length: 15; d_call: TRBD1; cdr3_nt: TGTGCCAGCAGCTTAGGGGACAGGCCCGAGGTCCGCTACACCTTC; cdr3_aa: CASSLGDRPEVRYTF
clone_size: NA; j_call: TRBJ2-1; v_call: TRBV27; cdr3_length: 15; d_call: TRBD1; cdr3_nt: TGTGCCAGCAGTTTATCGACAGGGCAATCAAATGAGCAGTTCTTC; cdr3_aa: CASSLSTGQSNEQFF
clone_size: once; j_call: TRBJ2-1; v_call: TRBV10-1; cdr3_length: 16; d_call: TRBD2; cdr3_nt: TGCGCCAGCAGTGAGTCGGCGGGAGTCTCCTACAATGAGCAGTTCTTC; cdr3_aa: CASSESAGVSYNEQFF
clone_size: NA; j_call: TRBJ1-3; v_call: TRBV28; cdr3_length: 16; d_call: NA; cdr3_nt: TGTGCCAGCAGCACGTCGGGGCCTTACTCTGGAAACACCATATATTTT; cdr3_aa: CASSTSGPYSGNTIYF
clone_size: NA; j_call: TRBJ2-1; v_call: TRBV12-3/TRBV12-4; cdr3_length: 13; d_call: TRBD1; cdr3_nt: TGTGCCAGCAGCTGGGGACAGGGCGATGAGCAGTTCTTC; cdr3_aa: CASSWGQGDEQFF
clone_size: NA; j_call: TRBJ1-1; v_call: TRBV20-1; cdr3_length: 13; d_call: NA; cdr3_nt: TGCAGTGCTAGGCCTGGATGGAACACTGAAGCTTTCTTT; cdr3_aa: CSARPGWNTEAFF
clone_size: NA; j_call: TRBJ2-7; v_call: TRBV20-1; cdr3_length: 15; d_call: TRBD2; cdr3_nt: TGCAGTGCTTTCACCGGGACTAGCGGGTTCTACGAGCAGTACTTC; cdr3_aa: CSAFTGTSGFYEQYF
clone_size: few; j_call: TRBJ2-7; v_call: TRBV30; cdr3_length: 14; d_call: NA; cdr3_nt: TGTGCCTGGAATCGCGAGCGGGCGTACAATGAGCAGTACTTC; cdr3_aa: CAWNRERAYNEQYF
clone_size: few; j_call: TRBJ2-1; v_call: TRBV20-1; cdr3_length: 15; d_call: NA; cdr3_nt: TGCAGTGCTAGAGGGCGGAGTACCCAGGGTTGTAAGCAGTTCTTC; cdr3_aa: CSARGRSTQGCKQFF
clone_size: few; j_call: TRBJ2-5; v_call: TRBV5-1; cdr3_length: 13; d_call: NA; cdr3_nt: TGCGCCAGCAGTAACGGAGGGCAAGAGACCCAGTACTTC; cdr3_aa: CASSNGGQETQYF
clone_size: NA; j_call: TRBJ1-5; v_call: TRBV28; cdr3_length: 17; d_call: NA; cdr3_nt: TGTGCCAGCAGTTTATTGTTCGGTCGGGACGGAAATCAGCCCCAGCATTTT; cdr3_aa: CASSLLFGRDGNQPQHF
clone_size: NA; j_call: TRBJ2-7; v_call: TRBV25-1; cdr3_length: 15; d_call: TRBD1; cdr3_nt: TGTGCCAGCAGGGGACAGAGCCTTGTAAGCTACGAGCAGTACTTC; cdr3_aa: CASRGQSLVSYEQYF
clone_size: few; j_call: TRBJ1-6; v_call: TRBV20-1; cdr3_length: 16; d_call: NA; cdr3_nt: TGCAGTGCTAGAGGACCCGGACAGTTCTGGAATTCACCCCTCCACTTT; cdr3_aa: CSARGPGQFWNSPLHF
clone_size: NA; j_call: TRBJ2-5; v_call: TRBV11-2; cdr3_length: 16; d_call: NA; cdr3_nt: TGTGCCAGCAGCCCTACCCTTTCTGGGGGCCAAGAGACCCAGTACTTC; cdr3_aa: CASSPTLSGGQETQYF